The 18 T cell receptor beta chains reported below all come from one sample, sequenced in a study of blood T cell repertoires in COVID-19. Clones were sequenced by immunoSEQ multiplex PCR, and TCRdb holds only the in-frame ones, with some missing. The data show fewer than 350,000 clones, roughly 90% seen once. Sequenced input: PBMCs or T cells enriched from blood (not recorded which). The receptors shown here come from a middle-aged woman with acute COVID-19.

The V and J genes are TRBV2 and TRBJ2-1; TRBD1 matches 7 bases. The CDR3 contains 15 residues. V gave up 7 bases and J gave up 9 bases; unmatched junction bases: 15. Germline lookup yields CDR1 SNHLY and CDR2 FYNNEI. CDR3 amino acids: CASNPQTGNAGEQFF. DNA for the CDR3: TGTGCCAGCAACCCCCAGACAGGGAACGCGGGTGAGCAGTTCTTC.

The chain recombines TRBV11-2 with TRBJ1-2, with TRBD1 identical over 9 bases. The CDR3 length is 12 residues. After removal of 9 bases from V and 8 bases from J, the junction contained 7 bases not matched to a gene. The germline CDR1 and CDR2 sequences are SGHAT and FQNNGV. The CDR3 DNA is TGTGCCAGGGGGGACAGGGTGGGCGGCTACACCTTC. Translation gives CARGDRVGGYTF.

The gene calls are TRBV19 and TRBJ2-5; 14 bases agree with TRBD2. Germline lookup yields CDR1 LNHDA and CDR2 SQIVND (reference sequence). The CDR3 is 13 amino acids. CDR3 amino acids: CASGLAGVETQYF. CDR3 DNA sequence: TGTGCTTCGGGACTAGCGGGAGTGGAGACCCAGTACTTC.

The J gene is TRBJ1-1, the V gene TRBV5-5, with D uncertain. The CDR3 has 15 amino acids. V was cut by 0 bases and J by 8 bases, with 17 bases left in between. CDR1 is SGHKS, CDR2 YYEKEE, per germline (reference sequence). DNA for the CDR3: TGTGCCAGCAGCTTGGATCTGGGTGCGGCGCGAGAAGCTTTCTTT. Protein product: CASSLDLGAAREAFF.

J is TRBJ1-2 and V is TRBV5-6; 12 nucleotides match TRBD1. The CDR3 runs 16 residues. V was clipped by 1 base and J by 4 bases; unmatched bases: 5. CDR1 is SGHDT and CDR2 is YYEEEE in the germline V gene. The CDR3: CASSLKGQGASYGYTF. CDR3 in DNA: TGTGCCAGCAGCTTGAAGGGACAGGGGGCCAGCTATGGCTACACCTTC.

The V call is TRBV28, the J call TRBJ1-6; D possibly corresponds to TRBD1 (5 bases). Germline CDR1 reads MDHEN; CDR2 reads SYDVKM. Trimming left V 6 bases short and J 5 bases short, with 14 bases between. This CDR3 is 15 amino acids long. CDR3 nucleotide sequence: TGTGCCAGCAGATCCAGGGACTTGGATAATTCACCCCTCCACTTT. Translation gives CASRSRDLDNSPLHF.

The chain uses TRBV2 and TRBJ2-7; 14 bases align to TRBD2. The J segment lost 10 bases and the V segment lost 5 bases, leaving 10 bases of the junction unmatched. CDR1 and CDR2 (germline): SNHLY, FYNNEI. CDR3 length equals 15 residues. The CDR3 loop reads CASSQTTSGGARQYF. Here the CDR3 DNA reads TGTGCCAGCAGTCAAACGACTAGCGGGGGGGCGCGACAGTACTTC.

The chain couples TRBV30 to TRBJ1-2; D is unclear. Germline V gives CDR1 GTSNPN, CDR2 SVGIG (reference sequence). The CDR3 covers 13 residues. V lost 2 bases and J 5 bases, leaving 12 bases between the germline ends. CDR3 region: CAWSRQPGYGYTF. CDR3 sequence (DNA): TGTGCCTGGAGTCGGCAACCCGGGTATGGCTACACCTTC.

This chain connects TRBV16 to TRBJ1-2; 7 bases align to TRBD1. The CDR3 contains 14 residues. After removal of 0 bases from V and 5 bases from J, the junction contained 3 bases not matched to a gene. Germline V gene sequence: CDR1 KGHSY, CDR2 FQNENV. The CDR3 loop reads CASSQSDRDYGYTF. DNA for the CDR3: TGTGCCAGCAGCCAATCTGACAGGGATTATGGCTACACCTTC.

The rearrangement links TRBV7-2 to TRBJ2-5; 7 bases fit TRBD1. Germline CDR1 SGHTA, CDR2 FQGNSA. The CDR3 totals 14 residues. V lost 2 bases and J lost 3; bases outside the gene matches: 3. The CDR3 sequence is CASSLRGREETQYF. The DNA of the CDR3 is TGTGCCAGCAGCTTAAGGGGGCGGGAAGAGACCCAGTACTTC.

DNA for the CDR3: TGTGCCAGCAGCCAAGGCGTCGGGGGGGAGCTGTTTTTT. Amino acid sequence: CASSQGVGGELFF. The chain combines TRBV3-1 (or the pseudogene TRBV3-2) with TRBJ2-2; D unresolved. The CDR3 runs to 13 residues. Germline V lookup: CDR1 LGHDT, CDR2 YNNKEL (reference sequence). The V gene lost 1 base and the J gene lost 8 bases, with 8 bases spanning the gap.

The chain joins TRBV7-6 to TRBJ2-1; 16 bases are shared with TRBD2. V lost 4 bases and J lost 0; bases outside the gene matches: 6. The CDR3 contains 19 residues. Germline V gives CDR1 SGHVS, CDR2 FNYEAQ. The CDR3 sequence is CASSSGLAGGPSSYNEQFF. The CDR3 nucleotides read TGTGCCAGCAGCTCGGGACTAGCGGGAGGGCCGAGCTCCTACAATGAGCAGTTCTTC.

The chain couples TRBV7-9 to TRBJ2-7; D is ambiguous. Trimming cost V 4 bases and J 7 bases, with 8 bases left between them. CDR1 is SEHNR and CDR2 is FQNEAQ in the germline V gene (reference sequence). The length of the CDR3 is 11 residues. This CDR3 is CASSSLGEQYF. CDR3 sequence (DNA): TGTGCCAGCAGCTCCCTCGGGGAGCAGTACTTC.

The V and J genes are TRBV29-1 and TRBJ2-2; D perhaps matches TRBD1 (6 bases). Germline values: CDR1 SQVTM, CDR2 ANQGSEA. Trimming took off 5 bases at V and 1 base at J, with 11 bases between the two ends. The CDR3 has 14 residues. CDR3 DNA sequence: TGCAGCGTTAGGGGACAAATGAACACCGGGGAGCTGTTTTTT. This translates into CSVRGQMNTGELFF.

The chain joins TRBV2 to TRBJ2-5, with TRBD2 as a possible D gene (5 bases). The CDR3 is 15 residues long. Germline CDR1 and CDR2: SNHLY and FYNNEI. The V end was cut by 9 bases, the J end by 0 bases, with 17 bases between. CDR3 sequence (DNA): TGTGCCAGTACCTCCGAGGGAACGTACCAAGAGACCCAGTACTTC. It translates to CASTSEGTYQETQYF.

V usage is TRBV3-1 (or the pseudogene TRBV3-2) and J usage is TRBJ2-1; 11 bases fit TRBD2. Germline-derived CDR1 and CDR2 are LGHDT and YNNKEL (reference sequence). V was pared by 2 bases and J by 10 bases, with 13 bases of the junction left unmatched. This CDR3 has 17 residues. CDR3 bases: TGTGCCAGCAGCCAACCAGGTAGCGGGAGGGCCAGAAACGAGCAGTTCTTC. Amino acid sequence: CASSQPGSGRARNEQFF.

Regarding this clone: Other DNA sequences within the sample encode an identical CDR3. J is TRBJ1-1 and V is TRBV5-6; the D gene is possibly TRBD1 (6 bases). Between the trimmed V and J ends, which lost 0 bases and 6 bases, there was a span of 12 bases. This CDR3 comprises 14 residues. Germline CDR1 is SGHDT and CDR2 is YYEEEE. The CDR3 sequence is CASSLGQGSSEAFF. In nucleotides, the CDR3 is TGTGCCAGCAGCTTGGGGCAGGGGAGCTCTGAAGCTTTCTTT.

V gene TRBV4-1 combines with J gene TRBJ1-1, with unresolved D. V shed 0 bases and J shed 5 bases, with 13 bases lying between them. Germline assignment: CDR1 MGHRA and CDR2 YSYEKL. This CDR3 spans 15 amino acids. CDR3 sequence: CASSQDGVARTEAFF. The DNA for the CDR3 is TGCGCCAGCAGCCAAGATGGTGTTGCGAGAACTGAAGCTTTCTTT.